Here is one TCR beta chain with its context. The antigen remains undetermined. 13 Jbeta primers and 60 Vbeta primers were used for the PCR. Study processing details: An analysis that came later counted 80 million or so unique TCR beta chains, some 11 million shared. The method was immunoSEQ multiplex PCR; TCRdb's version includes in-frame clones alone and lacks a portion of them. That table supplies the V and J calls and clone size; D and trimming were determined from the DNA. The sample includes 95,000 to 100,000 clones, 85% seen only once; the top ten take about 3.6%. The data originate from a study of cytomegalovirus exposure and HLA in healthy donors. Broader study findings: Data from an earlier analysis indicated that most TCR beta V segments were productive either about 90% or about 30% of the time.

The CDR3 has 14 residues. V shed 8 bases and J shed 2 bases, with 12 bases lying between them. Germline CDR1 and CDR2: MNHNY and SVGAGI (reference sequence). The source of this sequence is a man aged 30-40 years in good health and CMV-seronegative. The chain has TRBV6-6 and TRBJ2-2, with a possible D match to TRBD2 (5 bases). Sample: PBMCs. The CDR3 protein is CASVPADNTGELFF. CDR3 bases: TGTGCCAGCGTCCCAGCGGATAACACCGGGGAGCTGTTTTTT.